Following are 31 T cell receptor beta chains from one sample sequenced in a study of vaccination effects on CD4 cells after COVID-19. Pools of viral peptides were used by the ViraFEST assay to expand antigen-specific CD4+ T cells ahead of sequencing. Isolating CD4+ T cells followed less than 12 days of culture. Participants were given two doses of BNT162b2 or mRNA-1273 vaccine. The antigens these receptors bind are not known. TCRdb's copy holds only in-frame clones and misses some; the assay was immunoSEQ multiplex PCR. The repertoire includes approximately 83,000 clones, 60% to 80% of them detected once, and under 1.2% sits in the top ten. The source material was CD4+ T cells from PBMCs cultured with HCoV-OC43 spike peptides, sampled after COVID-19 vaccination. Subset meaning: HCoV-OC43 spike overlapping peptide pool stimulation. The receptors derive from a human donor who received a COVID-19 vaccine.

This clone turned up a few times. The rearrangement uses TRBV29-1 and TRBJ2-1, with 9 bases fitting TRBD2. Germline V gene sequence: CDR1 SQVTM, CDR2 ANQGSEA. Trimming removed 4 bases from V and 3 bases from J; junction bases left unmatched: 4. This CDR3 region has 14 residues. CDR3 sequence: CSVGASGVYNEQFF. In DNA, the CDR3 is TGCAGCGTTGGAGCTAGCGGGGTCTACAATGAGCAGTTCTTC.

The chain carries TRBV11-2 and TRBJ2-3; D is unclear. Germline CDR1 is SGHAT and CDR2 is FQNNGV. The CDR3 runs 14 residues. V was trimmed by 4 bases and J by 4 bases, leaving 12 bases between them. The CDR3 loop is CASSSQRLSDTQYF. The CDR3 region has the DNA TGTGCCAGCAGCTCCCAGCGCCTATCAGATACGCAGTATTTT.

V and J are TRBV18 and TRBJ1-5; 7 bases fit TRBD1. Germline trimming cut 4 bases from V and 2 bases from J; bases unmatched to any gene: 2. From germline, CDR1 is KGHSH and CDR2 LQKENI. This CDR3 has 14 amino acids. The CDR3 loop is CASSQGTGNQPQHF. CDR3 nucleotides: TGTGCCAGCTCACAAGGGACAGGCAATCAGCCCCAGCATTTT.

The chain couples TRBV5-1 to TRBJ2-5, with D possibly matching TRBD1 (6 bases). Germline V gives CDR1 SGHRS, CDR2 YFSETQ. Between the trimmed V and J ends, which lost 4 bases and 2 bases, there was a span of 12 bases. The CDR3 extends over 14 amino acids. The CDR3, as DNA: TGCGCCAGCAGCAAGGACAGAGATCAAGAGACCCAGTACTTC. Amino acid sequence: CASSKDRDQETQYF. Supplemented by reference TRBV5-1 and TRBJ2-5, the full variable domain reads KAGVTQTPRYLIKTRGQQVTLSCSPISGHRSVSWYQQTPGQGLQFLFEYFSETQRNKGNFPGRFSGRQFSNSRSEMNVSTLELGDSALYLCASSKDRDQETQYFGPGTRLLVL.

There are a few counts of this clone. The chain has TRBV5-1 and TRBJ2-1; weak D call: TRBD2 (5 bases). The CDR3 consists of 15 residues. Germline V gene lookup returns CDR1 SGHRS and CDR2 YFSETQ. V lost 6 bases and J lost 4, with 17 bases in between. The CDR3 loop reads CASNRRADSYNEQFF. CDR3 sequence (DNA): TGCGCCAGCAACCGACGGGCGGACTCATACAATGAGCAGTTCTTC.

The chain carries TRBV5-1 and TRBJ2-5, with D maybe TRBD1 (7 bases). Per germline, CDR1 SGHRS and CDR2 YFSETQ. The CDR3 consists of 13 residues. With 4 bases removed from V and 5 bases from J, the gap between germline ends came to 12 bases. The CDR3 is CASSMGGQETQYF. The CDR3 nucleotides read TGCGCCAGCAGCATGGGGGGACAGGAGACCCAGTACTTC.

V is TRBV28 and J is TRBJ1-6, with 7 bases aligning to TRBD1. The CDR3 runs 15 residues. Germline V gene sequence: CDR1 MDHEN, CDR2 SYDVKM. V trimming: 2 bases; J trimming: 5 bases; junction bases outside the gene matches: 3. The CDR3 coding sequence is TGTGCCAGCAGTTTAAGAGACAGGGATAATTCACCCCTCCACTTT. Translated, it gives CASSLRDRDNSPLHF. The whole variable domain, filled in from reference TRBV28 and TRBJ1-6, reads DVKVTQSSRYLVKRTGEKVFLECVQDMDHENMFWYRQDPGLGLRLIYFSYDVKMKEKGDIPEGYSVSREKKERFSLILESASTNQTSMYLCASSLRDRDNSPLHFGNGTRLTVT.

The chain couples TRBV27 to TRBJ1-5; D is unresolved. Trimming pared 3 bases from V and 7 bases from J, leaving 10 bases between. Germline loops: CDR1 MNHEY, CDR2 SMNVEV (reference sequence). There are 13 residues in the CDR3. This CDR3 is CASSLAPRQPQHF. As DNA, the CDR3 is TGTGCCAGCAGTTTGGCCCCCAGGCAGCCCCAGCATTTT.

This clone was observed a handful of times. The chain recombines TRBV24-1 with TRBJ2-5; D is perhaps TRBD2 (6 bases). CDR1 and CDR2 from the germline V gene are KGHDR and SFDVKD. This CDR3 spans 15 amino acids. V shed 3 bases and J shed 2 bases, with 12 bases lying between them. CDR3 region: CATSDTTGEQETQYF. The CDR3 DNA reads TGTGCCACCAGTGATACGACGGGAGAGCAAGAGACCCAGTACTTC.

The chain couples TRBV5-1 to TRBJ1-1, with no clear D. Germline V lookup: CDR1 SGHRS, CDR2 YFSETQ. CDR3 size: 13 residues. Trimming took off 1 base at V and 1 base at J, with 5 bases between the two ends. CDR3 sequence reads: CASSLTPNTEAFF. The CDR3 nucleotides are TGCGCCAGCAGCTTGACACCGAACACTGAAGCTTTCTTT.

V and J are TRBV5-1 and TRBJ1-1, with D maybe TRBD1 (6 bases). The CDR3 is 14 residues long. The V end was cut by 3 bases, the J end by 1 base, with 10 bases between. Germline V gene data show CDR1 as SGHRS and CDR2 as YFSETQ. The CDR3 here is CASSSGQSNTEAFF. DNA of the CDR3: TGCGCCAGCAGCTCCGGACAGTCGAACACTGAAGCTTTCTTT. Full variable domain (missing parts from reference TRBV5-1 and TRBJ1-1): KAGVTQTPRYLIKTRGQQVTLSCSPISGHRSVSWYQQTPGQGLQFLFEYFSETQRNKGNFPGRFSGRQFSNSRSEMNVSTLELGDSALYLCASSSGQSNTEAFFGQGTRLTVV.

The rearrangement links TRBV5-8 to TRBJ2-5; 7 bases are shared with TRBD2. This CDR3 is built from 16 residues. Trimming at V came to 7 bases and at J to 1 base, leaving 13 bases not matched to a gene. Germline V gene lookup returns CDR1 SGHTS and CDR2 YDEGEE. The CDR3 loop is CASPTLPWGGQETQYF. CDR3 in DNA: TGTGCCAGCCCAACCCTCCCCTGGGGGGGCCAAGAGACCCAGTACTTC. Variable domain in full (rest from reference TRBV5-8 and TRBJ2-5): EAGVTQSPTHLIKTRGQQATLRCSPISGHTSVYWYQQALGLGLQFLLWYDEGEERNRGNFPPRFSGRQFPNYSSELNVNALELEDSALYLCASPTLPWGGQETQYFGPGTRLLVL.

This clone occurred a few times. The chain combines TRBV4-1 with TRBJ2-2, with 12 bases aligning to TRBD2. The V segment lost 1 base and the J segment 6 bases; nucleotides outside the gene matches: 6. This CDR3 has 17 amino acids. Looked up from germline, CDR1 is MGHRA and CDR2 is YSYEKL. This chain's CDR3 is CASSQGLAGALSGELFF. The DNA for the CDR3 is TGCGCCAGCAGCCAAGGACTAGCGGGGGCCCTTTCCGGGGAGCTGTTTTTT.

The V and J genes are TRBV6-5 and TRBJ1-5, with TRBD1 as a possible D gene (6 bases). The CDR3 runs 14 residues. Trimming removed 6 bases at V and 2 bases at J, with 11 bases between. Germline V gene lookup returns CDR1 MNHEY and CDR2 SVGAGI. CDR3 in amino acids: CASSQGSRNQPQHF. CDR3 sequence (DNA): TGTGCCAGCAGCCAGGGGTCGCGCAATCAGCCCCAGCATTTT.

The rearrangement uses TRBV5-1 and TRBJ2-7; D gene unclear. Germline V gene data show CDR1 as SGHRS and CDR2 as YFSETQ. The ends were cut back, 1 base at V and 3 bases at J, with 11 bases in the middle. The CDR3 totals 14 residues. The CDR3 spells CASSLLGRGYEQYV. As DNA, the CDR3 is TGCGCCAGCAGCTTGTTAGGCAGAGGCTACGAGCAGTACGTC.

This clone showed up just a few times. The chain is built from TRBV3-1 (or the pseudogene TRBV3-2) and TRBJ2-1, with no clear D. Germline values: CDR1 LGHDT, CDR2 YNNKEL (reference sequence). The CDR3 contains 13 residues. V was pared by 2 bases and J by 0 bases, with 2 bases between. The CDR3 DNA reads TGTGCCAGCAGCCAAAGCTCCTACAATGAGCAGTTCTTC. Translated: CASSQSSYNEQFF.

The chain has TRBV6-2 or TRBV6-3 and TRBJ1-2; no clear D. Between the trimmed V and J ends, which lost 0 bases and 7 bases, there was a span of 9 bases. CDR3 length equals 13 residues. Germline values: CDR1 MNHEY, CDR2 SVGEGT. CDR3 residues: CASSYSKQIGYTF. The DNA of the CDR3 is TGTGCCAGCAGTTACTCGAAACAGATTGGCTACACCTTC.

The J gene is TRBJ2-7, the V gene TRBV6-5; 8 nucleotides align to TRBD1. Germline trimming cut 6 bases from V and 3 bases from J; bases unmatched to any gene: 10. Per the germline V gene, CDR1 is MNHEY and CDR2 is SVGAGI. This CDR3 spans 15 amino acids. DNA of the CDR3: TGTGCCAGCAGATTAGGACAGGGATCTCGCTACGAGCAGTACGTC. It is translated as CASRLGQGSRYEQYV.

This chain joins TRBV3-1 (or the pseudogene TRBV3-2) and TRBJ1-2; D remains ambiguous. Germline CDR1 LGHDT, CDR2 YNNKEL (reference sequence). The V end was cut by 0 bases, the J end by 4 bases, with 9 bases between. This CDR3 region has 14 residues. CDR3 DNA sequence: TGTGCCAGCAGCCAAGATTCGGCGGTCTATGGCTACACCTTC. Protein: CASSQDSAVYGYTF.

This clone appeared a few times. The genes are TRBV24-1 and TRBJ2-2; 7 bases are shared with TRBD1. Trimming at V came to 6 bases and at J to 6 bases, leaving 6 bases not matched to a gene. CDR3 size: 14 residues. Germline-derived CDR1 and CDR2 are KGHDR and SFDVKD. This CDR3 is CATSPDRVSGELFF. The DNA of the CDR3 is TGTGCCACCAGTCCCGACAGGGTTTCCGGGGAGCTGTTTTTT.

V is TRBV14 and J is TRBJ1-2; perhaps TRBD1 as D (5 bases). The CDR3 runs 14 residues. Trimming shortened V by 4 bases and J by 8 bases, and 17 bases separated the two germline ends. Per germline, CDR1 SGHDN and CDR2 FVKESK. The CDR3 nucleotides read TGTGCCAGCAGCCTACATAAAGGGACGGGAGGCTACACCTTC. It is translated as CASSLHKGTGGYTF. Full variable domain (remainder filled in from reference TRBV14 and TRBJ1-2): EAGVTQFPSHSVIEKGQTVTLRCDPISGHDNLYWYRRVMGKEIKFLLHFVKESKQDESGMPNNRFLAERTGGTYSTLKVQPAELEDSGVYFCASSLHKGTGGYTFGSGTRLTVV.

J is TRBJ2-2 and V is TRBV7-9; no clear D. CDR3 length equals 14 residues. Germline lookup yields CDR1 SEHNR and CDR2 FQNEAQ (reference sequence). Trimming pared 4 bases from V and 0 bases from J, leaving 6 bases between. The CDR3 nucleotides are TGTGCCAGCAGCTCTGGATCGAACACCGGGGAGCTGTTTTTT. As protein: CASSSGSNTGELFF.

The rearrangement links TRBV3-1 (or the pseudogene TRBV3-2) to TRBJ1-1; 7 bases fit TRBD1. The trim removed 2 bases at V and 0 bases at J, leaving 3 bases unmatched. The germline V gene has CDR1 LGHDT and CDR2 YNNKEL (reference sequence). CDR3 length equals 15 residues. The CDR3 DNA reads TGTGCCAGCAGCCAAAGGGACAGACTGAACACTGAAGCTTTCTTT. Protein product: CASSQRDRLNTEAFF.

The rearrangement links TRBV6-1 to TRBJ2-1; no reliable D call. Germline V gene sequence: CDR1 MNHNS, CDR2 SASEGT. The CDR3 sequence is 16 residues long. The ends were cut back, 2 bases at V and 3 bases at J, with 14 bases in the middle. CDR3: CASSELVGTDYNEQFF. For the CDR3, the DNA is TGTGCCAGCAGTGAACTTGTTGGTACCGACTACAATGAGCAGTTCTTC.

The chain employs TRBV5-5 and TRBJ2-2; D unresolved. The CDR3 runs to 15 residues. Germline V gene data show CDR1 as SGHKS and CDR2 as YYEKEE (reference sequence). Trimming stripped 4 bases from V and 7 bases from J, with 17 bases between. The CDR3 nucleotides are TGTGCCAGCAGCCCCTTCTTGGTTGCAATCGGGGAGCTGTTTTTT. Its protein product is CASSPFLVAIGELFF.

The CDR3 DNA reads TGCAGTGCTAGTGGGCGAGGGTTCACTGAAGCTTTCTTT. It is translated as CSASGRGFTEAFF. V is TRBV20-1 and J is TRBJ1-1; no firm D call. Trimming cost V 3 bases and J 4 bases, with 12 bases left between them. The V gene's germline CDR1 is DFQATT and CDR2 SNEGSKA (reference sequence). This CDR3 is built from 13 residues.

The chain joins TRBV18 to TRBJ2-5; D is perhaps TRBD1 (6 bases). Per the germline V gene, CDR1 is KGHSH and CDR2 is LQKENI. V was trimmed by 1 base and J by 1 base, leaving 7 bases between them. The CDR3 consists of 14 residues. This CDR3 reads CASSPRQAQETQYF. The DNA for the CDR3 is TGTGCCAGCTCACCACGACAGGCCCAAGAGACCCAGTACTTC.

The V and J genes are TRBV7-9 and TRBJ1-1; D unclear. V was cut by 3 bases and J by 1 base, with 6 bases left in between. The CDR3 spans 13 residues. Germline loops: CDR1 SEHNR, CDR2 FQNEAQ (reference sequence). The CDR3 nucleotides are TGTGCCAGCAGCTTCAAGGGGAACACTGAAGCTTTCTTT. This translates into CASSFKGNTEAFF.

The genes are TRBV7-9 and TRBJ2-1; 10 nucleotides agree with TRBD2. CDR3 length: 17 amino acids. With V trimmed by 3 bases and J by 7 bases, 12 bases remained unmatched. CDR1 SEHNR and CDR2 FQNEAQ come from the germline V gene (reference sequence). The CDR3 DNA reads TGTGCCAGCAGCTTCAGCGGGGGGGCTCTAACCGAAAATGAGCAGTTCTTC. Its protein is CASSFSGGALTENEQFF. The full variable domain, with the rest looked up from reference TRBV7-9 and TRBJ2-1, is DTGVSQNPRHKITKRGQNVTFRCDPISEHNRLYWYRQTLGQGPEFLTYFQNEAQLEKSRLLSDRFSAERPKGSFSTLEIQRTEQGDSAMYLCASSFSGGALTENEQFFGPGTRLTVL.

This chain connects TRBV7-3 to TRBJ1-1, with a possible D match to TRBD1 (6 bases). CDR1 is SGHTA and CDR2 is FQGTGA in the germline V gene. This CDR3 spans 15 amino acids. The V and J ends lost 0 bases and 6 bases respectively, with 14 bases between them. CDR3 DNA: TGTGCCAGCAGCTTAACCCCGGACAGCAAAGCTGAAGCTTTCTTT. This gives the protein CASSLTPDSKAEAFF.

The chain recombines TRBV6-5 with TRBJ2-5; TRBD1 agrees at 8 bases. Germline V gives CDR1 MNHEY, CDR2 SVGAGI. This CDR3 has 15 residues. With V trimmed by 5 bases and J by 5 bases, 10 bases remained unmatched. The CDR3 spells CASSRGQGLGETQYF. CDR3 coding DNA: TGTGCCAGCAGTCGTGGACAGGGTTTAGGGGAGACCCAGTACTTC.